This T cell receptor beta chain was retrieved from a study of blood T cell repertoires in COVID-19. Study-wide background: Spain, Italy and the United States supplied samples that represented acute and convalescent COVID-19.

Authors' processing steps: Estimated nucleated cell counts came from reference gene primer amplification. Only in-frame clones appear in the TCRdb table, and some are missing; sequencing was by immunoSEQ multiplex PCR. V, J and clone size reflect that table, while D and trimming were determined from the DNA. The table has around 25,000 clones, around nine tenths seen once; the top ten hold 8.8%. Germline V CDR1 and CDR2: LGHDT, YNNKEL (reference sequence). The CDR3 runs 16 residues. The V and J ends lost 1 base and 0 bases, in that order; junction bases with no gene match: 3. The rearrangement links TRBV3-1 (or the pseudogene TRBV3-2) to TRBJ1-3, with 7 bases aligning to TRBD1. The sequence was collected from a human donor with active COVID-19. The donor label of this sample is uncertain. The sequenced sample consisted of peripheral blood. The DNA of the CDR3 is TGTGCCAGCAGCCAAGCTGGACAGGTCTCTGGAAACACCATATATTTT. It encodes CASSQAGQVSGNTIYF.